The clone carrying this T cell receptor (beta chain) was seen repeatedly, ten times or more. What it binds is unknown. The CDR3 covers 13 residues. With 3 bases removed from V and 2 bases from J, the gap between germline ends came to 8 bases. Per germline, CDR1 SGHRS and CDR2 YFSETQ. This entry belongs to a study of T-cell memory formation after mild COVID-19. Across the study: The study found TCR clusters largely donor specific.

Study findings and constraints: Pre-infection memory held some responding clones, suggesting pre-existing cross-reactive T cells responded. Chiefly within CM and EM were the contracting CD4+ clones; CD8+ ones were within EMRA.

It was 5'RACE with constant-segment primers that produced the TCR alpha and TCR beta cDNA libraries, which carried sample barcodes and UMIs. TCRdb called the 5' RACE reads again in MiXCR, with one record for every CDR3 protein. The repertoire holds around 340,000 distinct CDR3 sequences, approximately 14% seen once, with 22% in the top ten. The source is a man between 18 and 29 years old who had mild COVID-19 (a few samples of this study predate the infection). Cell type and time point are not known. The J gene is TRBJ1-1, the V gene TRBV5-1; the D gene is possibly TRBD1 (5 bases). The specimen sequenced was PBMCs or a T cell subset sorted from them (not recorded which). The CDR3: CASSWGGNTEAFF. DNA for the CDR3: TGCGCCAGCAGCTGGGGGGGAAACACTGAAGCTTTCTTT.